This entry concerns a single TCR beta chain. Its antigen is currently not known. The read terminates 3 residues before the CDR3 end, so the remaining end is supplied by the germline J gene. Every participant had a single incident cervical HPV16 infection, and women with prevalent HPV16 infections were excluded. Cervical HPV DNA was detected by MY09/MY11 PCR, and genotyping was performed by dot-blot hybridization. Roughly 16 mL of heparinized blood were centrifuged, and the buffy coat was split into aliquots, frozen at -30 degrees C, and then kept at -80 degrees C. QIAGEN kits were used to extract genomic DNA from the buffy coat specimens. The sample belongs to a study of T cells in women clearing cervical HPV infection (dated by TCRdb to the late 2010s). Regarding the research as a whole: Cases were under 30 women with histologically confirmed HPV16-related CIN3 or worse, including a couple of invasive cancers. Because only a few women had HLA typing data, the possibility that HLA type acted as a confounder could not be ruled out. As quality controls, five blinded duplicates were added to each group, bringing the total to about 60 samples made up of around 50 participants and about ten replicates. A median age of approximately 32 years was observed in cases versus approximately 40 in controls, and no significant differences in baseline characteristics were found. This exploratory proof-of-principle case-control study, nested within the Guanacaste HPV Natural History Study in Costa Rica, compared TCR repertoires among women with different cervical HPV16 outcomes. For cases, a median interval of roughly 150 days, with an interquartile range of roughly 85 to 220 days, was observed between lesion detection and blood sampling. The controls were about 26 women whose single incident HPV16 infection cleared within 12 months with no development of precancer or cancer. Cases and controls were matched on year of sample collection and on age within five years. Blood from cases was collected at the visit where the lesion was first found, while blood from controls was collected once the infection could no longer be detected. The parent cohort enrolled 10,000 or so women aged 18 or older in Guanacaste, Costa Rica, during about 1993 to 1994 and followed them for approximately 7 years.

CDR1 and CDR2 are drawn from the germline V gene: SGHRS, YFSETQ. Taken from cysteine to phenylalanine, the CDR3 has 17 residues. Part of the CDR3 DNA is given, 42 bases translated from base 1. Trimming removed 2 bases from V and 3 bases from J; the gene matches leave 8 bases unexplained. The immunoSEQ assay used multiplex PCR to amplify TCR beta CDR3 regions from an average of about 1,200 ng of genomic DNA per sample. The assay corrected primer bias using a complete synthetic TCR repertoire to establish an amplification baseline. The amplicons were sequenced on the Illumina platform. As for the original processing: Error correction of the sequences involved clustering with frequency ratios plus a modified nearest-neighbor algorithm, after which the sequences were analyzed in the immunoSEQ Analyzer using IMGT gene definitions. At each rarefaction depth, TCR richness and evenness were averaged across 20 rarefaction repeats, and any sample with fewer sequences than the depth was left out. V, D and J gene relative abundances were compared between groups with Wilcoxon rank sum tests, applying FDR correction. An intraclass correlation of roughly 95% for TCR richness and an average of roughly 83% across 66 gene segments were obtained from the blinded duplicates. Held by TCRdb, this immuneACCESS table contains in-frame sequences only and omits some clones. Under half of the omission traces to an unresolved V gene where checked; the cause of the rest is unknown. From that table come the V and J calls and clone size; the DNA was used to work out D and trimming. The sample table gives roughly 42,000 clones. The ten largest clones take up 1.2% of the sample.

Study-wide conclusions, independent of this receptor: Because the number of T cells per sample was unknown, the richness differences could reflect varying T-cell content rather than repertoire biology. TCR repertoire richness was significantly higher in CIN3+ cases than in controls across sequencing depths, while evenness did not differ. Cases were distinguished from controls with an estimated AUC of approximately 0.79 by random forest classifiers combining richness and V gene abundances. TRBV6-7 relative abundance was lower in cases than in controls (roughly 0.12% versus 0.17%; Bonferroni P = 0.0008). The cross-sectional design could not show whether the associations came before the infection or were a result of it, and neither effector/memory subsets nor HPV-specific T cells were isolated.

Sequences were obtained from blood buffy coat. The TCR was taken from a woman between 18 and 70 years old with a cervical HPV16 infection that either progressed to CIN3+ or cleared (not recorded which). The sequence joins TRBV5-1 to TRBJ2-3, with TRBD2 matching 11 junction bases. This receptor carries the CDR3 CASSFALSSGGTDTQYF. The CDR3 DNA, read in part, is TGCGCCAGCAGCTTTGCGTTATCTAGCGGGGGGACAGATACG.